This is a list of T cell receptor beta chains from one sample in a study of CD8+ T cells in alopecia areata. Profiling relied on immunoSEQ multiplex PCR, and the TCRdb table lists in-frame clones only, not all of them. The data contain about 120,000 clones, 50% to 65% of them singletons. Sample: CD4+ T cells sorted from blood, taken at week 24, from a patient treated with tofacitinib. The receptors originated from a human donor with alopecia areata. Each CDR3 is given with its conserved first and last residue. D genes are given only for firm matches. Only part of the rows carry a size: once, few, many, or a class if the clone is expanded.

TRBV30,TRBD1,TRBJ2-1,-,CAWSLGQVIRLDNEQFF,TGTGCCTGGAGTCTGGGACAGGTTATACGACTTGACAATGAGCAGTTCTTC
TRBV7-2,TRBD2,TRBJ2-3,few,CASSLVSGGAGDTQYF,TGTGCCAGCAGCTTAGTTAGCGGGGGGGCAGGAGATACGCAGTATTTT
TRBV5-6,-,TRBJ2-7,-,CASSWGGEQYF,TGTGCCAGCAGCTGGGGAGGAGAGCAGTACTTC
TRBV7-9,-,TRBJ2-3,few,CASSQQGADTQYF,TGTGCCAGCAGTCAGCAGGGAGCAGATACGCAGTATTTT
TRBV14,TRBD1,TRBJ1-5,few,CASSQDMPGTGSYSNQPQHF,TGTGCCAGCAGCCAAGATATGCCCGGGACAGGCAGTTATAGCAATCAGCCCCAGCATTTT
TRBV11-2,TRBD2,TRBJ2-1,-,CASSPSGGSYNEQFF,TGTGCCAGCAGCCCTAGCGGGGGATCCTACAATGAGCAGTTCTTC
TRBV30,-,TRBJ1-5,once,CAWSVRTPRNQPQHF,TGTGCCTGGAGTGTACGGACACCTCGCAATCAGCCCCAGCATTTT
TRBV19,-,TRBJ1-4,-,CASSSFSEKLFF,TGTGCCAGTAGTAGTTTCTCCGAAAAACTGTTTTTT
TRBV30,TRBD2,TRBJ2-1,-,CACKRGVNNHEQFF,TGTGCCTGCAAGCGGGGGGTAAACAACCATGAGCAGTTCTTC
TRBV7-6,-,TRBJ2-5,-,CASSLWGEETQYF,TGTGCCAGCAGCTTATGGGGGGAGGAGACCCAGTACTTC